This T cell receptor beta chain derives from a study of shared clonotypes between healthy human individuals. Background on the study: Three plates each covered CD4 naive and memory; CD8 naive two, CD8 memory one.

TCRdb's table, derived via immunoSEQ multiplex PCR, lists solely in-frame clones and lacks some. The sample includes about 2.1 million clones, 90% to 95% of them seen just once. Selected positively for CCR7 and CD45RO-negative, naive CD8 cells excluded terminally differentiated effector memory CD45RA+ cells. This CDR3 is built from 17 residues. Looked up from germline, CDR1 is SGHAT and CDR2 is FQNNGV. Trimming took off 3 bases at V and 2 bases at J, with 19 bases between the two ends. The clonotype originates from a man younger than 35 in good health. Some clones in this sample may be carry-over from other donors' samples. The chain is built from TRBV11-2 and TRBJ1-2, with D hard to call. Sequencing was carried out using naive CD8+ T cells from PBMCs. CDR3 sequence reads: CASSFWVAQRLNYGYTF. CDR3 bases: TGTGCCAGCAGCTTTTGGGTGGCGCAGCGTCTCAACTATGGCTACACCTTC. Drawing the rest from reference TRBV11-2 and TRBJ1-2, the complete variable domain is EAGVAQSPRYKIIEKRQSVAFWCNPISGHATLYWYQQILGQGPKLLIQFQNNGVVDDSQLPKDRFSAERLKGVDSTLKIQPAKLEDSAVYLCASSFWVAQRLNYGYTFGSGTRLTVV.